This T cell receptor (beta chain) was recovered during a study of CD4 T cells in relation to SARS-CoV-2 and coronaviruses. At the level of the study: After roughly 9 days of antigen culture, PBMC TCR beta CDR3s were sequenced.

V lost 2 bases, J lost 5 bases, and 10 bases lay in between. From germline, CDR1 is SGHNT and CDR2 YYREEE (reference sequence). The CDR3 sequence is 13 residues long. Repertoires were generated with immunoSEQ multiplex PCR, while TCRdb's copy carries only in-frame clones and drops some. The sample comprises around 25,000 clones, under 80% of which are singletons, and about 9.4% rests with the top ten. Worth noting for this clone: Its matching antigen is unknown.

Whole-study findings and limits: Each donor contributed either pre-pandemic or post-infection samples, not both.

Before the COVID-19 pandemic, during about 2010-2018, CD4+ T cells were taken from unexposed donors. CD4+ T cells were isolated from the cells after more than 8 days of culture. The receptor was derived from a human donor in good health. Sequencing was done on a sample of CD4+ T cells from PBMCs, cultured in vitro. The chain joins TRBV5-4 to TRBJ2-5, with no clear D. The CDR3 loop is CASSFFSSETQYF. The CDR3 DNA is TGTGCCAGCAGCTTTTTTAGTAGTGAGACCCAGTACTTC.